The entry that follows covers one T cell receptor beta chain sequence. Germline CDR1 and CDR2: LGHDT and YNNKEL (reference sequence). The ends were cut back, 4 bases at V and 1 base at J, with 10 bases in the middle. The CDR3 spans 15 residues. Not enrolled were patients with uncontrolled infection, other autoimmune disease, pregnancy or lactation. This entry belongs to a study of T cells in Graves' hyperthyroidism and ophthalmopathy. From RNA transcripts, TCR beta CDR3 regions were amplified. In the first-round RT-PCR of the TCR CDR3, the HTBI primer set was used. TCRdb fed the multiplex PCR reads into MiXCR, producing one record per CDR3 protein. The table has a few hundred thousand distinct CDR3 sequences, about 16% seen once; the top ten hold 35% to 50%.

V and J are TRBV3-1 and TRBJ1-4; D unclear. The sequenced sample was blood. The TCR was taken from a man aged 40-49 years with Graves' hyperthyroidism. The DNA for the CDR3 is TGTGCCAGCAGCCGCCGGTCAGGAACTAATGAAAAACTGTTTTTT. Amino acids: CASSRRSGTNEKLFF.